The rows below give T cell receptor beta chains drawn from one sample of a study of Tregs in tolerant kidney transplant recipients. The data were produced by immunoSEQ multiplex PCR, yet TCRdb's version contains in-frame clones alone and is incomplete. The data hold more than 90,000 clones, with roughly nine tenths observed a single time. Material for sequencing was CD4+ T cells from blood. The receptors were sampled from a human donor in good health. Each CDR3 is given with its conserved first and last residue. D genes are given only for firm matches. Not every row has a clone size; where given, it reads once, few, many or a size class.

D: NA
size: NA
V: TRBV2
J: TRBJ1-6
CDR3: CASRGGLSANNSPLHF
DNA: TGTGCCAGCAGGGGGGGATTAAGCGCCAATAATTCACCCCTCCACTTT

D: TRBD1
size: few
V: TRBV7-9
J: TRBJ2-1
CDR3: CASSNPGGTAEQFF
DNA: TGTGCCAGCAGCAACCCAGGGGGAACGGCTGAGCAGTTCTTC

D: NA
size: NA
V: TRBV19
J: TRBJ1-2
CDR3: CASRPNRAGFGYTF
DNA: TGTGCCAGTAGACCAAACAGGGCCGGCTTTGGCTACACCTTC

D: TRBD2
size: NA
V: TRBV4-2
J: TRBJ2-1
CDR3: CASSQDASGRVNEQFF
DNA: TGTGCCAGCAGCCAAGATGCTAGCGGGAGGGTAAATGAGCAGTTCTTC

D: TRBD1
size: NA
V: TRBV18
J: TRBJ2-5
CDR3: CASSPSGQGTSETQYF
DNA: TGTGCCAGCTCACCATCGGGACAGGGAACGAGCGAGACCCAGTACTTC

D: TRBD1
size: NA
V: TRBV18
J: TRBJ2-7
CDR3: CASSPFTGQGDYEQYF
DNA: TGTGCCAGCTCACCGTTTACGGGACAGGGTGATTACGAGCAGTACTTC

D: TRBD2
size: once
V: TRBV14
J: TRBJ2-3
CDR3: CASSQPGTNTDTQYF
DNA: TGTGCCAGCAGCCAGCCGGGGACTAACACAGATACGCAGTATTTT

D: NA
size: NA
V: TRBV30
J: TRBJ1-3
CDR3: CAWSVIPGSGNTIYF
DNA: TGTGCCTGGAGTGTTATCCCTGGCTCTGGAAACACCATATATTTT

D: TRBD2
size: NA
V: TRBV10-1
J: TRBJ2-7
CDR3: CASSVETSGSYEQYF
DNA: TGCGCCAGCAGTGTTGAGACTAGCGGGAGCTACGAGCAGTACTTC

D: NA
size: NA
V: TRBV19
J: TRBJ2-7
CDR3: CASSIGRVTDLYEQYF
DNA: TGTGCCAGTAGTATAGGCAGGGTGACGGACCTCTACGAGCAGTACTTC

D: TRBD1
size: once
V: TRBV2
J: TRBJ1-2
CDR3: CASKGQGAINYGYTF
DNA: TGTGCCAGCAAGGGACAGGGGGCGATTAACTATGGCTACACCTTC

D: NA
size: NA
V: TRBV19
J: TRBJ1-2
CDR3: CASSIVGGGGYGYTF
DNA: TGTGCCAGTAGTATAGTCGGGGGTGGAGGCTATGGCTACACCTTC

D: TRBD1
size: NA
V: TRBV5-6
J: TRBJ2-1
CDR3: CASSIGQGVYNEQFF
DNA: TGTGCCAGCAGCATCGGACAGGGAGTCTACAATGAGCAGTTCTTC

D: NA
size: NA
V: TRBV10-3
J: TRBJ2-7
CDR3: CAIPISPYDSYEQYF
DNA: TGTGCCATACCAATTTCTCCGTATGACTCCTACGAGCAGTACTTC

D: NA
size: NA
V: TRBV19
J: TRBJ2-7
CDR3: CASSIVRGGSTGYEQYF
DNA: TGTGCCAGTAGTATAGTGCGGGGTGGAAGCACCGGCTACGAGCAGTACTTC

D: TRBD2
size: NA
V: TRBV7-6
J: TRBJ2-1
CDR3: CASRTSGRGNEQFF
DNA: TGTGCCAGCAGGACTAGCGGTCGTGGCAATGAGCAGTTCTTC

D: NA
size: NA
V: TRBV4-1
J: TRBJ1-5
CDR3: CASSERGGQPQHF
DNA: TGCGCCAGCAGCGAGAGGGGCGGGCAGCCCCAGCATTTT

D: TRBD2
size: NA
V: TRBV18
J: TRBJ2-1
CDR3: CASSPRTSGSNYNEQFF
DNA: TGTGCCAGCTCACCACGGACTAGCGGGAGTAACTACAATGAGCAGTTCTTC

D: NA
size: NA
V: TRBV7-2
J: TRBJ2-7
CDR3: CASSSNDLYEQYF
DNA: TGTGCCAGCAGCTCGAACGACCTCTACGAGCAGTACTTC

D: NA
size: NA
V: TRBV5-1
J: TRBJ2-5
CDR3: CASSFPGLETQYF
DNA: TGCGCCAGCAGCTTCCCGGGGCTGGAGACCCAGTACTTC

D: TRBD2
size: NA
V: TRBV18
J: TRBJ2-3
CDR3: CASSPILAGDGPDTQYF
DNA: TGTGCCAGCTCACCTATCCTAGCGGGAGATGGCCCAGATACGCAGTATTTT

D: TRBD1
size: NA
V: TRBV5-6
J: TRBJ2-7
CDR3: CASSTRQGALPSGQYF
DNA: TGTGCCAGCAGCACCCGACAGGGGGCCCTCCCCTCCGGGCAGTACTTC